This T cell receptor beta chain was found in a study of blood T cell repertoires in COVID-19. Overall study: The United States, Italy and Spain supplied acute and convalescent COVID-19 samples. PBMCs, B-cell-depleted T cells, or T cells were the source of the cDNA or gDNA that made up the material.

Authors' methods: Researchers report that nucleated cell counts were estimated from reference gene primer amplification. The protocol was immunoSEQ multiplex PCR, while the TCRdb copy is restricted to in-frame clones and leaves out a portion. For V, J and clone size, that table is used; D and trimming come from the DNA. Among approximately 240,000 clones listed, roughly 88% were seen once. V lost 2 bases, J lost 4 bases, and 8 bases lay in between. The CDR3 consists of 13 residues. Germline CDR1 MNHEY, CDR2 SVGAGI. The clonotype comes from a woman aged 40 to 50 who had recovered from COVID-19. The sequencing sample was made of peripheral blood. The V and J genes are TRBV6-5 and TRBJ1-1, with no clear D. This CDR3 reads CASSYVRGTEAFF. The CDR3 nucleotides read TGTGCCAGCAGTTACGTTCGGGGCACTGAAGCTTTCTTT.